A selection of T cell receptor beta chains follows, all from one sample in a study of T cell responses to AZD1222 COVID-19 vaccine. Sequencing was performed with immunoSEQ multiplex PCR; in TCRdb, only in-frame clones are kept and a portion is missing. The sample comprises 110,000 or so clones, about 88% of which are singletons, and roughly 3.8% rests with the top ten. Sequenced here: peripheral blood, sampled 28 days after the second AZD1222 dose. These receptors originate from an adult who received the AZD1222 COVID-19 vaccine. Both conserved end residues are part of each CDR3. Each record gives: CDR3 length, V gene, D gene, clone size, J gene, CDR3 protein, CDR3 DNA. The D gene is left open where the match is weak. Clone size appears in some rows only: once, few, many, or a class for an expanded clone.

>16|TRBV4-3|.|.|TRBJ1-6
CASSQGNRDRQSPLHF
TGCGCCAGCAGCCAAGGAAATCGGGACCGCCAGTCACCCCTCCACTTT
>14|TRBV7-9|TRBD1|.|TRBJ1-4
CASSLGTENEKLFF
TGTGCCAGCAGCCTAGGGACAGAAAATGAAAAACTGTTTTTT
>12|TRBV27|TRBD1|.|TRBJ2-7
CASSGTGVEQYF
TGTGCCAGCAGTGGGACAGGGGTCGAGCAGTACTTC
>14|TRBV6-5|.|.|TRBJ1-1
CASSPFDGNTEAFF
TGTGCCAGCAGTCCATTCGATGGGAACACTGAAGCTTTCTTT
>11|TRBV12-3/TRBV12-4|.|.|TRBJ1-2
CASTALDGYTF
TGTGCCAGCACGGCGCTCGATGGCTACACCTTC
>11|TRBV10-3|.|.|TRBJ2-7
CAISDPYEQYF
TGTGCCATCAGTGATCCATACGAGCAGTACTTC
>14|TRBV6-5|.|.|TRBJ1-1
CASSISRSNTEAFF
TGTGCCAGCAGTATATCGCGGTCGAACACTGAAGCTTTCTTT
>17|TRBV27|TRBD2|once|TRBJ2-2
CASSLYGLAGVTGELFF
TGTGCCAGCAGTCTCTACGGACTAGCGGGAGTAACCGGGGAGCTGTTTTTT
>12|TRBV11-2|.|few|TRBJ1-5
CASSRENQPQHF
TGTGCCAGCAGCCGGGAAAATCAGCCCCAGCATTTT
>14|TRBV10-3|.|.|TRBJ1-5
CAISESQSNQPQHF
TGTGCCATCAGTGAGAGCCAAAGCAATCAGCCCCAGCATTTT
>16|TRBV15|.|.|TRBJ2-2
CATSRERDPNTGELFF
TGTGCCACCAGCAGAGAGCGGGATCCGAACACCGGGGAGCTGTTTTTT
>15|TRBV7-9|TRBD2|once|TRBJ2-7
CASSPGTSEGYEQYF
TGTGCCAGCAGCCCCGGGACTAGCGAGGGATACGAGCAGTACTTC
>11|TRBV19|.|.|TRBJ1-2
CATRRGDGYTF
TGTGCCACCCGGAGGGGTGACGGCTACACCTTC
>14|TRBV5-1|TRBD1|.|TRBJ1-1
CASTTTGAYTEAFF
TGCGCCAGCACAACGACAGGGGCCTACACTGAAGCTTTCTTT
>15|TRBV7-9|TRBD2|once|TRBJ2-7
CASSVTSGRAYEQYF
TGTGCCAGCAGCGTTACTAGCGGGAGGGCTTACGAGCAGTACTTC
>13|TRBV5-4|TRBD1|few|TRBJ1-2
CASSRGQGDGYTF
TGTGCCAGCAGCCGCGGACAGGGGGACGGCTACACCTTC
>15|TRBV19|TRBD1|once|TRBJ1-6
CASSVQTGGNSPLHF
TGTGCCAGTAGTGTCCAGACAGGGGGTAATTCACCCCTCCACTTT
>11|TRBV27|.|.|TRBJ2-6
CASRRANVLTF
TGTGCCAGCAGGCGGGCCAACGTCCTGACTTTC
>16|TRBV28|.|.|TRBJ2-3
CASSLGGPRGTDTQYF
TGTGCCAGCAGTTTAGGAGGCCCCCGCGGCACAGATACGCAGTATTTT
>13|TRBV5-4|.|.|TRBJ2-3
CASSFPGGDTQYF
TGTGCCAGCAGCTTCCCCGGGGGAGATACGCAGTATTTT
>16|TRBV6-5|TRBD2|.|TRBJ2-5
CASSYPAGARQETQYF
TGTGCCAGCAGTTACCCAGCGGGGGCCCGCCAAGAGACCCAGTACTTC
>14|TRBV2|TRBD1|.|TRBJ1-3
CASVQGVPGNTIYF
TGTGCCAGCGTCCAGGGGGTACCTGGAAACACCATATATTTT
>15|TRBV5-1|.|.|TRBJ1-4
CASSLDSATNEKLFF
TGCGCCAGCAGCTTGGACAGTGCAACTAATGAAAAACTGTTTTTT
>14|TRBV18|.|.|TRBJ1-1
CASSSSGTGTEAFF
TGTGCCAGCTCATCCTCCGGGACGGGGACTGAAGCTTTCTTT
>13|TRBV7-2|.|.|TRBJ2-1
CASSLFSYNEQFF
TGTGCCAGCAGCTTGTTCTCCTACAATGAGCAGTTCTTC
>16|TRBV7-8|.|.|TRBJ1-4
CASSPRQSALNEKLFF
TGTGCCAGCAGCCCAAGACAGTCGGCACTTAATGAAAAACTGTTTTTT
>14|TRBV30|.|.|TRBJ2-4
CAWSYPPRADIQYF
TGTGCCTGGAGTTACCCCCCCAGGGCGGACATTCAGTACTTC
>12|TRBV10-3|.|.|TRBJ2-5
CAISDEVATQYF
TGTGCCATCAGTGACGAGGTAGCGACCCAGTACTTC
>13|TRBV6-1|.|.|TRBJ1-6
CASSEAVISPLHF
TGTGCCAGCAGTGAAGCGGTGATCTCACCCCTCCACTTT
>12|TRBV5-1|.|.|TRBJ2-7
CASSSRSYEQYF
TGCGCCAGCAGCTCCCGAAGCTACGAGCAGTACTTC
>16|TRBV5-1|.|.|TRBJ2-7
CASSLGLGGHSYEQYF
TGCGCCAGCAGCTTGGGCCTCGGGGGGCACTCCTACGAGCAGTACTTC
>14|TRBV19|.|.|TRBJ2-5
CASSMWGASETQYF
TGTGCCAGTAGTATGTGGGGGGCTTCAGAGACCCAGTACTTC
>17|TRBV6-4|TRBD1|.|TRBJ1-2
CASSLAQGAPRGYGYTF
TGTGCCAGCAGTTTGGCCCAGGGGGCACCTAGGGGCTATGGCTACACCTTC
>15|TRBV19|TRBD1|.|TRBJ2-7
CASRKTGGEIYEQYF
TGTGCCAGTAGGAAGACAGGGGGCGAGATCTACGAGCAGTACTTC
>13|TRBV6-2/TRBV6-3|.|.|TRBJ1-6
CASSYYLGTPLHF
TGTGCCAGCAGTTACTATCTTGGGACACCCCTCCACTTT
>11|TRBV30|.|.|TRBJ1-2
CARALAYGYTF
TGTGCCCGGGCTCTCGCCTATGGCTACACCTTC
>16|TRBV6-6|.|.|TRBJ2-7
CASSLSGDRGSYEQYF
TGTGCCAGCAGTCTATCGGGGGATCGGGGGTCCTACGAGCAGTACTTC
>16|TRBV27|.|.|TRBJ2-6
CASSLSTLSGANVLTF
TGTGCCAGCAGTTTATCGACTTTGAGCGGGGCCAACGTCCTGACTTTC
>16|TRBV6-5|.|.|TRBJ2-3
CASSYSAGAGPDTQYF
TGTGCCAGCAGTTACTCCGCGGGGGCCGGGCCAGATACGCAGTATTTT
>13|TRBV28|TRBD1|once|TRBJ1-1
CASMRQGYTEAFF
TGTGCCAGCATGAGACAGGGGTACACTGAAGCTTTCTTT
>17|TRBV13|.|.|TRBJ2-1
CASTTHIGGGSYNEQFF
TGTGCCAGCACAACCCACATCGGAGGGGGCTCCTACAATGAGCAGTTCTTC
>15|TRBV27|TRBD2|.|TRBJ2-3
CASSFTSGGPTRQYF
TGTGCCAGCAGTTTTACTAGCGGGGGACCCACTCGGCAGTATTTT
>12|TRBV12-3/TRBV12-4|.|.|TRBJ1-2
CASTSLRGGYTF
TGTGCCAGCACCTCTTTACGTGGTGGCTACACCTTC
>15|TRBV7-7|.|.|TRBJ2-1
CASSSGHSSYNEQFF
TGTGCCAGCAGCTCGGGACACAGCTCCTACAATGAGCAGTTCTTC